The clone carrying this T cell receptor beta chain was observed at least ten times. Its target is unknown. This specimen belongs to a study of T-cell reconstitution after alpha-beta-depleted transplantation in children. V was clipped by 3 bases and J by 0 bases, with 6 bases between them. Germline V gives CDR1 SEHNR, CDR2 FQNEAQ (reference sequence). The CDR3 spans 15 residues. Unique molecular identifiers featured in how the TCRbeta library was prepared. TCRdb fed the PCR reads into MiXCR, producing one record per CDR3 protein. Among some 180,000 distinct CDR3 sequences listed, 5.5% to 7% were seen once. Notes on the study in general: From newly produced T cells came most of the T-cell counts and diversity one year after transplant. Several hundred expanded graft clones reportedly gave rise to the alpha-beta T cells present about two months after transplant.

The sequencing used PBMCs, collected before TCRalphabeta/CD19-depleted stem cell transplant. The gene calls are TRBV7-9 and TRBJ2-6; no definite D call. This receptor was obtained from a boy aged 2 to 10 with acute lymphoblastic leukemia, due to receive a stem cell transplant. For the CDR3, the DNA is TGTGCCAGCAGCTTTGCCATCTCTGGGGCCAACGTCCTGACTTTC. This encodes CASSFAISGANVLTF.